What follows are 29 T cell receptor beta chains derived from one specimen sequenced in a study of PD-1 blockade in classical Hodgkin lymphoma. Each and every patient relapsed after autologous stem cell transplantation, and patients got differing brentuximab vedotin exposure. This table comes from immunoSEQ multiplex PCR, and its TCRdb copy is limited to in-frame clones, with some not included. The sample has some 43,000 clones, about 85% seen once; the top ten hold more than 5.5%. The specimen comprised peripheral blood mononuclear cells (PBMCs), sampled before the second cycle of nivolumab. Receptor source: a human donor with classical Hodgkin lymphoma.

CDR3 sequence reads: CASSLGGVSNEKLFF. The CDR3 DNA reads as TGCGCCAGCAGCTTGGGCGGGGTATCGAACGAAAAACTGTTTTTT. The chain links TRBV5-1 to TRBJ1-4; D call uncertain. In germline, CDR1 is SGHRS, CDR2 YFSETQ. CDR3 length: 15 amino acids. V was clipped by 0 bases and J by 8 bases, with 14 bases between them.

CDR3 residues: CASSDKGGPHNEQFF. CDR3 nucleotides: TGTGCCAGCAGTGACAAGGGGGGTCCCCACAATGAGCAGTTCTTC. The chain uses TRBV25-1 and TRBJ2-1, with D tentatively TRBD1 or TRBD2 (6 bases each). The ends were cut back, 3 bases at V and 5 bases at J, with 14 bases in the middle. CDR3 length: 15 amino acids. Germline values: CDR1 MGHDK, CDR2 SYGVNS.

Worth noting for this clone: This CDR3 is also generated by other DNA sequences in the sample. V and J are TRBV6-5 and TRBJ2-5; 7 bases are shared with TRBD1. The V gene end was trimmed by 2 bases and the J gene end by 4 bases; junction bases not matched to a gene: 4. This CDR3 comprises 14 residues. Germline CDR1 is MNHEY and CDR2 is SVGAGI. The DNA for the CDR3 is TGTGCCAGCAGTTACCGACAGGGTGGAGAGACCCAGTACTTC. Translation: CASSYRQGGETQYF.

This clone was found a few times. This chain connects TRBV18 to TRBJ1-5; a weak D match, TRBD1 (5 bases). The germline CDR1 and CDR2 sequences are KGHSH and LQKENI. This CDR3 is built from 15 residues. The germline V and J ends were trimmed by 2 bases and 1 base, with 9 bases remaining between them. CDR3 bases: TGTGCCAGCTCACCAGGCCAGGGAAGCAATCAGCCCCAGCATTTT. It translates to CASSPGQGSNQPQHF.

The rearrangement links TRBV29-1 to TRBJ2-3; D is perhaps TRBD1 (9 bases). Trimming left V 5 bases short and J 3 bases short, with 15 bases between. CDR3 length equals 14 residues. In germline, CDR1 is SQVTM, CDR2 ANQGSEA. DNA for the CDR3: TGCAGCGTTACAGGGGGCGGGAGGACAGATACGCAGTATTTT. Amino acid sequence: CSVTGGGRTDTQYF.

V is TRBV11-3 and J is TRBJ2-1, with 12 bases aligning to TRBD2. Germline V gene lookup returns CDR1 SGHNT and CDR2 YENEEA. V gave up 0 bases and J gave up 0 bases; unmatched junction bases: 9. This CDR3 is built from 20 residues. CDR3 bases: TGTGCCAGCAGCTTAGAAAGGGGCCTAGCGGGGGGGCCCTCCTACAATGAGCAGTTCTTC. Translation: CASSLERGLAGGPSYNEQFF.

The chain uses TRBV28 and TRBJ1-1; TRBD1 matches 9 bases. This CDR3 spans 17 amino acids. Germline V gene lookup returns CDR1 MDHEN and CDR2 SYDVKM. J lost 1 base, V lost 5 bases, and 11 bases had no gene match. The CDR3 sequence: CASSTATGGRTNTEAFF. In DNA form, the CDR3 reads TGTGCCAGCAGTACCGCTACAGGGGGCCGGACGAACACTGAAGCTTTCTTT. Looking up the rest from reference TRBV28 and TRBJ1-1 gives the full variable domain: DVKVTQSSRYLVKRTGEKVFLECVQDMDHENMFWYRQDPGLGLRLIYFSYDVKMKEKGDIPEGYSVSREKKERFSLILESASTNQTSMYLCASSTATGGRTNTEAFFGQGTRLTVV.

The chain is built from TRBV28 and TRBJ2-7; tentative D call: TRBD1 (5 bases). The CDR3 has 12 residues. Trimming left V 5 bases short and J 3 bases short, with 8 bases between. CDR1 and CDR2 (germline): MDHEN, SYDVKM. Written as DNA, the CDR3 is TGTGCCAGCAGTCAGGGATACTACGAGCAGTACTTC. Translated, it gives CASSQGYYEQYF.

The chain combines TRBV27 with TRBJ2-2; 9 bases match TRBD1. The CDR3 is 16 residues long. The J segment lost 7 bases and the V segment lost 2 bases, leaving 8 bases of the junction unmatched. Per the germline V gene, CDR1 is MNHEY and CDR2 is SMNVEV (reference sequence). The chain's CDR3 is CASSLVVGQGDGELFF. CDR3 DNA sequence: TGTGCCAGCAGTTTAGTGGTGGGACAGGGCGACGGGGAGCTGTTTTTT.

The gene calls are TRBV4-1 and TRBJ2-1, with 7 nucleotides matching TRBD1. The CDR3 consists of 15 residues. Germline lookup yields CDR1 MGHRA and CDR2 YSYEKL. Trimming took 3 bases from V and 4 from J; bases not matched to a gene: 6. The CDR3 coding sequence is TGCGCCAGCAGCCACACAGGGGCTCAGTACAATGAGCAGTTCTTC. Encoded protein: CASSHTGAQYNEQFF.

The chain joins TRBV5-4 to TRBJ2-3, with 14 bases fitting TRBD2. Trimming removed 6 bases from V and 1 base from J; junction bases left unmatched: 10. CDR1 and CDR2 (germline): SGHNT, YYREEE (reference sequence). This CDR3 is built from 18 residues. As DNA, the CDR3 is TGTGCCAGCACGAAAGGGACTAGCGGGGGCGGCCGCACAGATACGCAGTATTTT. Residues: CASTKGTSGGGRTDTQYF. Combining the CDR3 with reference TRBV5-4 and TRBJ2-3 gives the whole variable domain ETGVTQSPTHLIKTRGQQVTLRCSSQSGHNTVSWYQQALGQGPQFIFQYYREEENGRGNFPPRFSGLQFPNYSSELNVNALELDDSALYLCASTKGTSGGGRTDTQYFGPGTRLTVL.

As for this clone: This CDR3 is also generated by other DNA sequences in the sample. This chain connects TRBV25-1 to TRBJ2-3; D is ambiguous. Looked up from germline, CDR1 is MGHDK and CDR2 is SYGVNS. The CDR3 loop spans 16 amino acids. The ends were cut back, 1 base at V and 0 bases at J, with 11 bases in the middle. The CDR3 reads CASSEFVQPSTDTQYF. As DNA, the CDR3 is TGTGCCAGCAGTGAATTTGTACAGCCTAGCACAGATACGCAGTATTTT. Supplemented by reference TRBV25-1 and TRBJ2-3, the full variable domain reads EADIYQTPRYLVIGTGKKITLECSQTMGHDKMYWYQQDPGMELHLIHYSYGVNSTEKGDLSSESTVSRIRTEHFPLTLESARPSHTSQYLCASSEFVQPSTDTQYFGPGTRLTVL.

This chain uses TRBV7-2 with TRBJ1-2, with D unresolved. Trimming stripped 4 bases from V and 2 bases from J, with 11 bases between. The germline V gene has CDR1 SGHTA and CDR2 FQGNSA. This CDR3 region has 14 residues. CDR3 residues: CASSSRASNYGYTF. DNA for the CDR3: TGTGCCAGCAGCTCACGGGCCTCCAACTATGGCTACACCTTC.

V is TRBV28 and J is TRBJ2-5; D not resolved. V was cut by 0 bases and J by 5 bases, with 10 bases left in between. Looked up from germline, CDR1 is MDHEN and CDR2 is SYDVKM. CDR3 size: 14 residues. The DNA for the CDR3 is TGTGCCAGCAGTTTATGGGGTTACGGGGAGACCCAGTACTTC. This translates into CASSLWGYGETQYF.

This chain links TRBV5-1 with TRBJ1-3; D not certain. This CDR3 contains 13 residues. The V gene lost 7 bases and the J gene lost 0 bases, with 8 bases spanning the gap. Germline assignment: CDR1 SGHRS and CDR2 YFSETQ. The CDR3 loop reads CASQSSSGNTIYF. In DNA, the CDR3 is TGCGCCAGCCAATCGAGCTCTGGAAACACCATATATTTT.

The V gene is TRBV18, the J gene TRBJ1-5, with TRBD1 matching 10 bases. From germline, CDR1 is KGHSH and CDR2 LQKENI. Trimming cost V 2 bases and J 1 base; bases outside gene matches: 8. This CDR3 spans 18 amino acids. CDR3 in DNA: TGTGCCAGCTCACCAATGGGACAGGGGCTAGGAAGCAATCAGCCCCAGCATTTT. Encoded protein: CASSPMGQGLGSNQPQHF.

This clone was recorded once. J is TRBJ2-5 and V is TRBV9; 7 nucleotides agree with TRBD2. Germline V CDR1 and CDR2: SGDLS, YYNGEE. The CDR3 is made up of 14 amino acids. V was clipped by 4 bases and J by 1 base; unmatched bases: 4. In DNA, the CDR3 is TGTGCCAGCAGCCCGGGAGGTAGCCAAGAGACCCAGTACTTC. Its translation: CASSPGGSQETQYF.

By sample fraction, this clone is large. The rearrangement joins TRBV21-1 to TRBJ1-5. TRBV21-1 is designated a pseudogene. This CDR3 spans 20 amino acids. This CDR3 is CASSSLKDKGWEYSNQPQHF. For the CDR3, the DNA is TGTGCCAGCAGCAGCCTAAAAGATAAAGGGTGGGAATATAGCAATCAGCCCCAGCATTTT.

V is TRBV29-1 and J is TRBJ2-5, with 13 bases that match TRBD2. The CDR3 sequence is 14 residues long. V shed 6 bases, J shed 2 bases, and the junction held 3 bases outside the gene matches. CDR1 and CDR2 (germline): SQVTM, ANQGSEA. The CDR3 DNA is TGCAGCGTGGAACTAGCGGGAGGGCAAGAGACCCAGTACTTC. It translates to CSVELAGGQETQYF.

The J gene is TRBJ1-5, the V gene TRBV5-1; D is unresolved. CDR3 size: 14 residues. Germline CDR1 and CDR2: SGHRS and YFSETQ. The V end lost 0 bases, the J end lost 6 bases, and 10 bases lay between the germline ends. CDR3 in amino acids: CASSLVAGSQPQHF. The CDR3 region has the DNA TGCGCCAGCAGCTTGGTTGCAGGCTCTCAGCCCCAGCATTTT.

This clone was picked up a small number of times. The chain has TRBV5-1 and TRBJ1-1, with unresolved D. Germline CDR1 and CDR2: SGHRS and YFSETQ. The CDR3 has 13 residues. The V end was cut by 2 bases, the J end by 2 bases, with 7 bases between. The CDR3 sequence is CASSLGGNTEAFF. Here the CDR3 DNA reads TGCGCCAGCAGCTTAGGCGGTAACACTGAAGCTTTCTTT. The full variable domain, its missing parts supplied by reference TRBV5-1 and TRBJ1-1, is KAGVTQTPRYLIKTRGQQVTLSCSPISGHRSVSWYQQTPGQGLQFLFEYFSETQRNKGNFPGRFSGRQFSNSRSEMNVSTLELGDSALYLCASSLGGNTEAFFGQGTRLTVV.

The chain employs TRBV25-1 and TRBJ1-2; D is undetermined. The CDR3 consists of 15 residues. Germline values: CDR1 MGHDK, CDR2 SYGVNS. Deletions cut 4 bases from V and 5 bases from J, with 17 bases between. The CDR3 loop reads CASSGSVVGEYGYTF. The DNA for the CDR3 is TGTGCCAGCAGTGGGTCCGTCGTCGGCGAATATGGCTACACCTTC.

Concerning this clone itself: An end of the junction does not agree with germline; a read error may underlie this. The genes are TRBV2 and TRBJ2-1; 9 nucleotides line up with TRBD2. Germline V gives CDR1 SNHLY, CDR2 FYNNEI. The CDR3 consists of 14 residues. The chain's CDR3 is CASNRLAADNERFF. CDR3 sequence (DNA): TGTGCCAGCAACCGACTAGCGGCAGACAATGAGCGGTTCTTC.

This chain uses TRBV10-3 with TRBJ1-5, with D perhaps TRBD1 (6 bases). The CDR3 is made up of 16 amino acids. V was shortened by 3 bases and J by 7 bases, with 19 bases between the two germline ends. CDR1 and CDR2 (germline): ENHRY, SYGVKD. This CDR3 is CAISDPGTGRGQPQHF. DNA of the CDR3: TGTGCCATCAGTGACCCTGGAACAGGGAGGGGACAGCCCCAGCATTTT.

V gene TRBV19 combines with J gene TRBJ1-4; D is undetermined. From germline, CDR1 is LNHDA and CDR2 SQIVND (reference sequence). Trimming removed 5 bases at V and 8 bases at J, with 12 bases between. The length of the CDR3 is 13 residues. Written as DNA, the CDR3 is TGTGCCAGTAGTCTTGGCAACCAGGAAAAACTGTTTTTT. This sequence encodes CASSLGNQEKLFF. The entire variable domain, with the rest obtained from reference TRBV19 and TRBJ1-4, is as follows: DGGITQSPKYLFRKEGQNVTLSCEQNLNHDAMYWYRQDPGQGLRLIYYSQIVNDFQKGDIAEGYSVSREKKESFPLTVTSAQKNPTAFYLCASSLGNQEKLFFGSGTQLSVL.

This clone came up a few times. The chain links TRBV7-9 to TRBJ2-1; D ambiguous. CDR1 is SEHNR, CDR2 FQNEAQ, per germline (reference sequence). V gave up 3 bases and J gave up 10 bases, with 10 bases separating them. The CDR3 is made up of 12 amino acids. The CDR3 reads CASSLDGREQFF. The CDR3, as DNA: TGTGCCAGCAGCTTGGACGGTCGGGAGCAGTTCTTC.

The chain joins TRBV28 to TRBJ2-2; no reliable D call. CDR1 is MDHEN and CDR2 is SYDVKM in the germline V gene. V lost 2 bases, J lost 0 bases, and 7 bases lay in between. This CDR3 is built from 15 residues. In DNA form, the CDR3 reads TGTGCCAGCAGTTTACGACGTTCGAACACCGGGGAGCTGTTTTTT. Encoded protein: CASSLRRSNTGELFF.

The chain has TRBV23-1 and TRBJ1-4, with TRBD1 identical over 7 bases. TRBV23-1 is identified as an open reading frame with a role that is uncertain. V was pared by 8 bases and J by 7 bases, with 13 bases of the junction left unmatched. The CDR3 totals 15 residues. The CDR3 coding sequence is TGCGCCAGCGGCCCGAACGGGACAGTCGGTGAAAAACTGTTTTTT. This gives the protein CASGPNGTVGEKLFF.

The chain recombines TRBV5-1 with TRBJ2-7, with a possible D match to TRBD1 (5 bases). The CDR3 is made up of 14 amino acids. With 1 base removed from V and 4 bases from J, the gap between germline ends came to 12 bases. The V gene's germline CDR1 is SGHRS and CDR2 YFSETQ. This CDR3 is CASSLSTGTYEQYF. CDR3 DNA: TGCGCCAGCAGCTTGTCAACAGGAACATACGAGCAGTACTTC. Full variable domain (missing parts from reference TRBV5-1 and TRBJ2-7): KAGVTQTPRYLIKTRGQQVTLSCSPISGHRSVSWYQQTPGQGLQFLFEYFSETQRNKGNFPGRFSGRQFSNSRSEMNVSTLELGDSALYLCASSLSTGTYEQYFGPGTRLTVT.